The 25 T cell receptor beta chains in this list originate from one sample, sequenced in a study of blood T cell repertoires in COVID-19. Libraries were prepared by immunoSEQ multiplex PCR; TCRdb keeps only in-frame clonotypes and omits some of them. The table has roughly 230,000 clones, 82% seen once. The sequenced material came from PBMCs or T cells enriched from blood (not recorded which). The receptors here all came from a woman in her sixties who had recovered from COVID-19.

The rearrangement uses TRBV6-5 and TRBJ1-2; 10 positions agree with TRBD1. The CDR3 loop spans 14 amino acids. V trimming: 2 bases; J trimming: 6 bases; junction bases outside the gene matches: 3. Germline V lookup: CDR1 MNHEY, CDR2 SVGAGI. CDR3 nucleotides: TGTGCCAGCAGTTACAAAGGACAGGGGGATGGCTACACCTTC. Its protein product is CASSYKGQGDGYTF.

The rearrangement links TRBV7-2 to TRBJ2-1; perhaps TRBD2 as D (6 bases). This CDR3 contains 19 residues. The V gene lost 0 bases and the J gene lost 4 bases, with 22 bases spanning the gap. Germline V gives CDR1 SGHTA, CDR2 FQGNSA. CDR3 DNA: TGTGCCAGCAGCTTAGCGGGAGGAGTTTCGGCGGGGTGGTACAATGAGCAGTTCTTC. Protein product: CASSLAGGVSAGWYNEQFF.

V and J are TRBV19 and TRBJ2-1; D uncertain. Trimming cost V 3 bases and J 12 bases, with 15 bases left between them. Per germline, CDR1 LNHDA and CDR2 SQIVND (reference sequence). This CDR3 contains 13 residues. The DNA of the CDR3 is TGTGCCAGTAGTATTGATCTCGGCCGGAGGCAGTTCTTC. Translated: CASSIDLGRRQFF.

The J gene is TRBJ2-2, the V gene TRBV7-6; D perhaps matches TRBD1 (6 bases). CDR3 length equals 14 residues. V shed 3 bases and J shed 7 bases, with 12 bases lying between them. Germline values: CDR1 SGHVS, CDR2 FNYEAQ. The CDR3, as DNA: TGTGCCAGCAGCTTCCGACAGGATGACGGGGAGCTGTTTTTT. It is translated as CASSFRQDDGELFF.

This chain uses TRBV6-4 with TRBJ2-1; 9 bases align to TRBD2. The CDR3 is made up of 15 amino acids. V was pared by 4 bases and J by 3 bases, with 4 bases of the junction left unmatched. From germline, CDR1 is MRHNA and CDR2 SNTAGT. CDR3 residues: CASSGEAGGYNEQFF. In DNA, the CDR3 is TGTGCCAGCAGTGGGGAAGCGGGGGGCTACAATGAGCAGTTCTTC.

The chain couples TRBV5-1 to TRBJ2-5; 14 bases are a match to TRBD2. CDR3 length: 16 amino acids. J lost 1 base, V lost 4 bases, and 3 bases had no gene match. Germline loops: CDR1 SGHRS, CDR2 YFSETQ. CDR3 nucleotides: TGCGCCAGCAGCCTGGGACTAGCGGGAGCCCAAGAGACCCAGTACTTC. Its protein is CASSLGLAGAQETQYF.

The chain has TRBV3-1 (or the pseudogene TRBV3-2) and TRBJ1-2; D unclear. The CDR3 spans 12 residues. Germline CDR1 is LGHDT and CDR2 is YNNKEL (reference sequence). Trimming left V 0 bases short and J 10 bases short, with 9 bases between. CDR3 DNA: TGTGCCAGCAGCCAAGATCGGAGGGACTACACCTTC. Residues: CASSQDRRDYTF.

V and J are TRBV12-3 or TRBV12-4 and TRBJ2-1; 8 nucleotides line up with TRBD2. Trimming cost V 4 bases and J 6 bases; bases outside gene matches: 2. The CDR3 extends over 13 amino acids. The CDR3 sequence is CASSWTSINEQFF. As DNA, the CDR3 is TGTGCCAGCAGTTGGACTAGCATCAATGAGCAGTTCTTC.

The chain joins TRBV4-3 to TRBJ2-7, with 9 nucleotides matching TRBD1. V lost 0 bases to trimming and J lost 1 base; unmatched junction nucleotides: 10. This CDR3 comprises 18 residues. Germline V lookup: CDR1 LGHNA, CDR2 YSLEER. In DNA, the CDR3 is TGCGCCAGCAGCCAAGAAAGGTCAGGGACAGGGTGGTCCTACGAGCAGTACTTC. Its protein product is CASSQERSGTGWSYEQYF.

V is TRBV5-1 and J is TRBJ1-4, with 8 positions matching TRBD1. The germline V gene encodes CDR1 SGHRS and CDR2 YFSETQ. The CDR3 runs to 16 residues. Germline trimming cut 0 bases from V and 8 bases from J; bases unmatched to any gene: 9. The CDR3 nucleotides read TGCGCCAGCAGCTTGGAGACAGGGGAGTATGGGGAAAAACTGTTTTTT. As protein: CASSLETGEYGEKLFF.

CDR3 DNA sequence: TGTGCCATCAGCGACAGTAAGCCCTACGAGCAGTACTTC. Translating gives CAISDSKPYEQYF. The chain is built from TRBV10-3 and TRBJ2-7, with D tentatively TRBD1 (5 bases). This CDR3 has 13 residues. The germline V gene has CDR1 ENHRY and CDR2 SYGVKD. Between the trimmed V and J ends, which lost 6 bases and 2 bases, there was a span of 11 bases.

The chain joins TRBV29-1 to TRBJ2-1; 12 nucleotides line up with TRBD1. Germline V gives CDR1 SQVTM, CDR2 ANQGSEA. With V trimmed by 8 bases and J by 10 bases, 9 bases remained unmatched. The CDR3 extends over 13 amino acids. CDR3 region: CSSGTGGLHEQFF. The CDR3 DNA follows: TGCAGCTCCGGGACAGGGGGCCTCCACGAGCAGTTCTTC.

This chain uses TRBV27 with TRBJ1-3; D unresolved. The germline V and J ends were trimmed by 5 bases and 0 bases, with 14 bases remaining between them. The CDR3 sequence is 16 residues long. Germline values: CDR1 MNHEY, CDR2 SMNVEV (reference sequence). The CDR3 reads CASSDVLPSSGNTIYF. The CDR3 region has the DNA TGTGCCAGCAGTGACGTGCTCCCTAGCTCTGGAAACACCATATATTTT.

In its sample, this clone was seen once. The chain recombines TRBV6-1 with TRBJ1-6; D remains ambiguous. Germline assignment: CDR1 MNHNS and CDR2 SASEGT. This CDR3 is 14 amino acids long. Trimming cost V 5 bases and J 6 bases, with 11 bases left between them. As DNA, the CDR3 is TGTGCCAGCAGTTCTCAAAGCGGTAATTCACCCCTCCACTTT. Its protein product is CASSSQSGNSPLHF.

The CDR3 region is CASSVAGGSYEQYF. The CDR3 DNA reads TGCGCCAGCAGCGTAGCGGGAGGGAGTTACGAGCAGTACTTC. The gene calls are TRBV10-1 and TRBJ2-7; 11 nucleotides match TRBD2. Per the germline V gene, CDR1 is WNHNN and CDR2 is SYGVQD (reference sequence). The CDR3 runs 14 residues. Germline trimming cut 6 bases from V and 4 bases from J; bases unmatched to any gene: 5.

This chain links TRBV5-1 with TRBJ1-1; no firm D call. Trimming took 4 bases from V and 5 from J, leaving 12 bases between them. Per the germline V gene, CDR1 is SGHRS and CDR2 is YFSETQ. This CDR3 contains 13 residues. This CDR3 is CASSLGSGTEAFF. CDR3 bases: TGCGCCAGCAGCCTAGGGTCGGGGACTGAAGCTTTCTTT.

The chain couples TRBV15 to TRBJ2-1; a possible D gene is TRBD2 (5 bases). V gave up 2 bases and J gave up 7 bases, with 18 bases separating them. Germline values: CDR1 LNHNV, CDR2 YYDKDF (reference sequence). This CDR3 has 16 amino acids. The CDR3 DNA follows: TGTGCCACCAGCAGATTGGGTAGGGAAGGAGGAAATGAGCAGTTCTTC. This sequence encodes CATSRLGREGGNEQFF.

This chain uses TRBV27 with TRBJ2-5, with 7 nucleotides matching TRBD1. The germline gives CDR1 MNHEY, CDR2 SMNVEV (reference sequence). The CDR3 runs 16 residues. The V segment lost 6 bases and the J segment 6 bases; nucleotides outside the gene matches: 16. The CDR3 loop is CASSSPGTASRKTQYF. As DNA, the CDR3 is TGTGCCAGCAGCTCGCCCGGGACAGCCTCGAGGAAGACCCAGTACTTC.

The genes are TRBV7-2 and TRBJ1-1; TRBD1 is a possible D gene (6 bases). The CDR3 has 16 amino acids. V was trimmed by 5 bases and J by 6 bases, leaving 22 bases between them. Germline CDR1 and CDR2: SGHTA and FQGNSA. The CDR3 nucleotides read TGTGCCAGCAGCCTAAACCGGAACAGGGTATCTTCTGAAGCTTTCTTT. It translates to CASSLNRNRVSSEAFF.

V is TRBV6-5 and J is TRBJ1-6, with D possibly TRBD1 on 6 matching bases. The CDR3 has 13 residues. In germline, CDR1 is MNHEY, CDR2 SVGAGI. With 7 bases removed from V and 6 bases from J, the gap between germline ends came to 10 bases. The chain's CDR3 is CASKGTPNSPLHF. The CDR3 DNA follows: TGTGCCAGCAAGGGGACACCTAATTCACCCCTCCACTTT.

This chain links TRBV5-1 with TRBJ2-2, with 7 bases lining up with TRBD1. The CDR3 is 19 amino acids. With V trimmed by 0 bases and J by 6 bases, 17 bases remained unmatched. In germline, CDR1 is SGHRS, CDR2 YFSETQ. CDR3: CASSLVGMTGRIAPGELFF. The CDR3 nucleotides read TGCGCCAGCAGCTTGGTGGGAATGACAGGGCGGATAGCGCCCGGGGAGCTGTTTTTT.

This clone was found many times. V gene TRBV5-1 combines with J gene TRBJ2-7; weak D call: TRBD2 (5 bases). V shed 5 bases and J shed 3 bases, with 12 bases lying between them. The CDR3 runs to 13 residues. CDR1 and CDR2 (germline): SGHRS, YFSETQ. The DNA of the CDR3 is TGCGCCAGCAGTCACCCTGAGGGCTACGAGCAGTACTTC. Amino acid sequence: CASSHPEGYEQYF.

The chain recombines TRBV18 with TRBJ2-2, with 7 bases fitting TRBD1. CDR3 length: 16 residues. Germline V lookup: CDR1 KGHSH, CDR2 LQKENI. V gave up 3 bases and J gave up 2 bases; unmatched junction bases: 6. CDR3 sequence: CASSPLGTENTGELFF. CDR3 coding DNA: TGTGCCAGCTCACCGTTGGGGACAGAAAACACCGGGGAGCTGTTTTTT.

The V and J genes are TRBV5-4 and TRBJ2-5; TRBD2 matches 7 bases. Losses at the gene ends were 6 bases for V and 2 bases for J; bases not matched to a gene: 10. This CDR3 contains 15 residues. Germline assignment: CDR1 SGHNT and CDR2 YYREEE (reference sequence). The CDR3 loop reads CASNPGGRRQETQYF. In DNA, the CDR3 is TGTGCCAGCAACCCGGGGGGAAGGCGTCAAGAGACCCAGTACTTC.

The J gene is TRBJ2-1, the V gene TRBV19; no reliable D call. There are 15 residues in the CDR3. Deletions cut 7 bases from V and 2 bases from J, with 15 bases between. Germline lookup yields CDR1 LNHDA and CDR2 SQIVND (reference sequence). Here the CDR3 reads CASTHNQFPYNEQFF. The CDR3, as DNA: TGTGCCAGTACTCACAATCAATTCCCCTACAATGAGCAGTTCTTC.